A selection of T cell receptor beta chains follows, all from one sample in a study of blood T cells in healthy people across ages. TCRdb re-analysed the 5' RACE reads in MiXCR, keeping a single row per CDR3 protein. The sample consists of about 720,000 distinct CDR3 sequences, about 24% of them appearing once. The sample comprised blood. All receptors come from a man aged 70-80 years in good health. Each CDR3 is given with its conserved first and last residue. The order of the fields is clone size, D gene, J gene, V gene, CDR3 protein, CDR3 DNA. The D gene is left open where the match is weak. Some rows mark clone size as missing; the rest say once, few, many or name a class of expanded clone.

.,.,TRBJ1-1,TRBV7-8,CASGQGRNTEAFF,TGTGCCAGCGGCCAGGGGCGGAACACTGAAGCTTTCTTT
few,.,TRBJ2-7,TRBV7-9,CASSLGGTEGVRNEQCF,TGTGCCAGCAGCTTAGGTGGGACGGAGGGAGTGAGGAACGAGCAGTGCTTC
few,TRBD2,TRBJ2-5,TRBV19,CASRASGRETQYF,TGTGCCAGTAGGGCTAGCGGCCGAGAGACCCAGTACTTC
few,TRBD1,TRBJ2-4,TRBV29-1,CSVAGGTKNIQYF,TGCAGCGTTGCAGGGGGTACCAAAAACATTCAGTACTTC
once,.,TRBJ2-5,TRBV7-2,CASSLNEGGQETQYF,TGTGCCAGCAGCTTAAACGAGGGGGGCCAAGAGACCCAGTACTTC
.,.,TRBJ2-4,TRBV5-1,CASSLTGVGNIQYF,TGCGCCAGCAGCTTGACCGGGGTAGGCAACATTCAGTACTTC
.,.,TRBJ2-1,TRBV3-1,CASSQVSAYNEQFF,TGTGCCAGCAGCCAAGTGTCCGCTTACAATGAGCAGTTCTTC
few,.,TRBJ2-2,TRBV6-2/TRBV6-3,CASPRGPIGQGTGELFF,TGTGCCAGCCCCCGGGGACCTATCGGTCAAGGGACCGGGGAGCTGTTTTTT
few,.,TRBJ1-4,TRBV5-1,CASSFGASQRGNEKLFF,TGCGCCAGCAGCTTTGGGGCTTCACAACGGGGGAATGAAAAACTGTTTTTT
.,TRBD2,TRBJ2-1,TRBV7-3,CASSPRAGGFSYNEQFF,TGTGCCAGCAGCCCAAGGGCGGGGGGGTTCTCCTACAATGAGCAGTTCTTC
.,TRBD1,TRBJ2-1,TRBV6-5,CATHTDRAYNEQFF,TGTGCCACCCACACGGACAGGGCTTACAATGAGCAGTTCTTC
few,.,TRBJ2-1,TRBV20-1,CSALGTRVDEQFF,TGCAGTGCTTTAGGGACCCGGGTCGATGAGCAGTTCTTC
many,.,TRBJ1-2,TRBV29-1,CSFLGGNYGYTF,TGCAGCTTTCTTGGGGGTAACTATGGCTACACCTTC